These 21 T cell receptor beta chains share one sample of origin, sequenced in a study of identical twins. From the 5' RACE reads, TCRdb called clonotypes with MiXCR, one entry per CDR3 protein. Altogether some 1,600,000 distinct CDR3 sequences are present, 25% to 35% being singletons, with the ten largest covering over 0.25%. The source material was cord blood. All receptors come from a newborn girl in good health.

This clonotype was seen more than once but under ten times. The chain carries TRBV29-1 and TRBJ2-1, with TRBD2 matching 8 bases. Germline loops: CDR1 SQVTM, CDR2 ANQGSEA. V dropped 3 bases and J dropped 10; count of bases not matched to a gene: 8. There are 13 residues in the CDR3. CDR3 loop: CSVDGTRPLEQFF. In DNA form, the CDR3 reads TGCAGCGTTGATGGGACTAGACCCTTAGAGCAGTTCTTC.

Remarks on this clonotype: The missing conserved phenylalanine or tryptophan at the end of this CDR3 makes a read error likely. The chain recombines TRBV20-1 with TRBJ2-7; no definite D call. CDR3 size: 11 residues. The V gene's germline CDR1 is DFQATT and CDR2 SNEGSKA (reference sequence). Trimming stripped 5 bases from V and 2 bases from J, with 7 bases between. DNA of the CDR3: TGCAGTGCTCAGAGGCCCTACGAGCAGTACTTA. Protein sequence: CSAQRPYEQYL.

This clonotype was found many times. The CDR3 is CASSYGTAVNYEQYF. Here the CDR3 DNA reads TGCGCCAGCAGCTATGGGACAGCAGTAAACTACGAGCAGTACTTC. The chain employs TRBV5-1 and TRBJ2-7; 7 bases are shared with TRBD1. J gave up 3 bases and V 3 bases, and 9 bases lay outside the gene matches. The length of the CDR3 is 15 residues. Germline V gene data show CDR1 as SGHRS and CDR2 as YFSETQ.

This chain joins TRBV20-1 and TRBJ2-7; 8 nucleotides match TRBD2. V shed 5 bases, J shed 2 bases, and the junction held 11 bases outside the gene matches. CDR1 DFQATT and CDR2 SNEGSKA come from the germline V gene (reference sequence). The CDR3 length is 15 residues. The CDR3 DNA sequence: TGCAGTGCTCCCGCGAGCGGGAGAAGGGCCTACGAGCAGTACTTC. Its translation: CSAPASGRRAYEQYF.

This clonotype has just a few counts. This rearrangement joins TRBV11-2 to TRBJ1-3; D uncertain. Per the germline V gene, CDR1 is SGHAT and CDR2 is FQNNGV. V lost 1 base, J lost 0 bases, and 10 bases lay in between. This CDR3 region has 16 residues. This CDR3 reads CASSLVAGVSGNTIYF. As DNA, the CDR3 is TGTGCCAGCAGCTTAGTGGCCGGGGTCTCTGGAAACACCATATATTTT.

The V gene is TRBV5-1, the J gene TRBJ2-2, with D hard to call. V shed 1 base and J shed 0 bases, with 7 bases lying between them. Germline CDR1 reads SGHRS; CDR2 reads YFSETQ. The CDR3 spans 15 residues. The CDR3, as DNA: TGCGCCAGCAGCTTGAGCATTTCGAACACCGGGGAGCTGTTTTTT. Protein: CASSLSISNTGELFF.

The chain uses TRBV5-4 and TRBJ2-7; unclear D gene. Germline loops: CDR1 SGHNT, CDR2 YYREEE (reference sequence). CDR3 size: 13 residues. V lost 4 bases to trimming and J lost 7 bases, with 15 bases between them. In DNA form, the CDR3 reads TGTGCCAGCAGCGGTTCTGAATATGAAGAGCAGTACTTC. Its protein product is CASSGSEYEEQYF.

This chain joins TRBV12-5 and TRBJ1-1; tentative D call: TRBD1 (6 bases). Germline V gene lookup returns CDR1 LGHNT and CDR2 FRNRAP. CDR3 length equals 13 residues. The V end lost 4 bases, the J end lost 7 bases, and 13 bases lay between the germline ends. The CDR3 DNA sequence: TGTGCTAGTGGTTGGACACAGGGACATGAAGCTTTCTTT. Amino acid sequence: CASGWTQGHEAFF.

As concerns this clonotype: A much larger clone sits a single nucleotide away, making a read error possible. This chain uses TRBV12-3 or TRBV12-4 with TRBJ2-7; 8 bases fit TRBD2. The CDR3 totals 15 residues. V dropped 1 base and J dropped 7; count of bases not matched to a gene: 9. CDR3 protein: CASSLGAGGGNEQYF. The CDR3 nucleotides read TGTGCCAGCAGTTTAGGTGCGGGAGGAGGCAATGAGCAGTACTTC.

Points on this clonotype: Possible read error: a much larger clone is one base away. The genes are TRBV29-1 and TRBJ2-1; TRBD2 matches at 9 bases. This CDR3 spans 11 amino acids. CDR1 is SQVTM and CDR2 is ANQGSEA in the germline V gene. CDR3 sequence: CIGTSHNEQFF. CDR3 sequence (DNA): TGCATCGGGACTAGCCACAATGAGCAGTTCTTC.

This clonotype was found a few times. The V gene is TRBV28, the J gene TRBJ2-3, with D maybe TRBD2 (6 bases). The germline gives CDR1 MDHEN, CDR2 SYDVKM. V lost 5 bases, J lost 3 bases, and 12 bases lay in between. This CDR3 spans 14 amino acids. The CDR3 is CASSVAEKTDTQYF. CDR3 DNA: TGTGCCAGCAGTGTAGCGGAAAAGACAGATACGCAGTATTTT.

This rearrangement joins TRBV13 to TRBJ2-3; 9 nucleotides match TRBD1. Germline V lookup: CDR1 PRHDT, CDR2 FYEKMQ (reference sequence). The CDR3 extends over 17 amino acids. Germline trimming cut 1 base from V and 0 bases from J; bases unmatched to any gene: 5. DNA of the CDR3: TGTGCCAGCAGCTTAGTGGACAGGGGCTACAGCACAGATACGCAGTATTTT. Translated, it gives CASSLVDRGYSTDTQYF.

The chain uses TRBV25-1 and TRBJ2-1; TRBD2 is a possible D gene (5 bases). With the DNA end fitting TRBJ2-7 better, the J assignment may be wrong. The CDR3 totals 16 residues. Germline V gene data show CDR1 as MGHDK and CDR2 as SYGVNS. CDR3 sequence: CASSESDYSSYNEQYF. The CDR3 DNA reads as TGTGCCAGCAGTGAATCAGACTACAGCTCCTACAATGAGCAGTACTTC.

This clonotype was observed a few times. The chain joins TRBV12-3 or TRBV12-4 to TRBJ2-2; TRBD2 matches 8 bases. The trim removed 2 bases at V and 4 bases at J, leaving 9 bases unmatched. CDR3 length: 17 amino acids. The CDR3 is CASSLFWTSPSTGELFF. The CDR3 DNA reads TGTGCCAGCAGTTTATTCTGGACTAGCCCCAGCACCGGGGAGCTGTTTTTT.

With respect to this clonotype: At one end the junction does not follow the germline gene, possibly because of a read error. This rearrangement joins TRBV4-1 to TRBJ2-4; D is undetermined. The CDR3 length is 15 residues. Per germline, CDR1 MGHRA and CDR2 YSYEKL. CDR3 sequence: CASGQVPIAKNIQYF. In DNA form, the CDR3 reads TGCGCCAGCGGCCAAGTTCCGATAGCCAAAAACATTCAGTACTTC.

This clonotype was seen only a few times. This chain joins TRBV4-1 and TRBJ2-7; the D gene is possibly TRBD2 (5 bases). V lost 0 bases and J lost 0, with 9 bases in between. Germline V gene sequence: CDR1 MGHRA, CDR2 YSYEKL. The CDR3 sequence is 15 residues long. In DNA form, the CDR3 reads TGCGCCAGCAGCCAAGAAAAGGGAGCCTCCTACGAGCAGTACTTC. Protein: CASSQEKGASYEQYF.

Of note for this clonotype: It may be a read error: a sequence one base away is much more abundant. This chain uses TRBV7-9 with TRBJ2-3; TRBD1 agrees at 8 bases. From germline, CDR1 is SEHNR and CDR2 FQNEAQ (reference sequence). The CDR3 extends over 17 amino acids. In nucleotides, the CDR3 is TGTGCCTGCAGCTTAATTTCGGACAGGGCTTTCACAGATACGCAGTATTTT. This gives the protein CACSLISDRAFTDTQYF.

V usage is TRBV7-9 and J usage is TRBJ2-2; the D gene is possibly TRBD2 (5 bases). Germline CDR1 reads SEHNR; CDR2 reads FQNEAQ (reference sequence). The CDR3 has 15 residues. The V end was cut by 3 bases, the J end by 4 bases, with 12 bases between. CDR3 residues: CASSFEGTSTGELFF. CDR3 DNA sequence: TGTGCCAGCAGCTTCGAGGGAACGAGCACCGGGGAGCTGTTTTTT.

The table lists this clonotype with a few counts. The chain recombines TRBV6-5 with TRBJ2-7; D gene uncertain. Germline CDR1 is MNHEY and CDR2 is SVGAGI. Trimming cost V 2 bases and J 2 bases, with 10 bases left between them. This CDR3 has 14 residues. CDR3 region: CASSYGGSPYEQYF. Written as DNA, the CDR3 is TGTGCCAGCAGTTACGGCGGATCGCCCTACGAGCAGTACTTC.

This clonotype was counted a few times. The chain is built from TRBV2 and TRBJ2-7; D not certain. Germline V CDR1 and CDR2: SNHLY, FYNNEI. CDR3 size: 14 residues. V was cut by 0 bases and J by 2 bases, with 8 bases left in between. CDR3 nucleotide sequence: TGTGCCAGCAGTGAAGCCTTCAGAACCTACGAGCAGTACTTC. Protein product: CASSEAFRTYEQYF. Variable domain in full (rest from reference TRBV2 and TRBJ2-7): EPEVTQTPSHQVTQMGQEVILRCVPISNHLYFYWYRQILGQKVEFLVSFYNNEISEKSEIFDDQFSVERPDGSNFTLKIRSTKLEDSAMYFCASSEAFRTYEQYFGPGTRLTVT.

This clonotype appeared a few times. V gene TRBV6-1 combines with J gene TRBJ2-3, with TRBD1 identical over 7 bases. CDR3 length: 19 residues. Germline CDR1 MNHNS, CDR2 SASEGT. J lost 7 bases, V lost 3 bases, and 22 bases had no gene match. The CDR3 DNA sequence: TGTGCCAGCAGTGAGAAGGGGCGACAGGGTCCGGTCCTTGCCTATACGCAGTATTTT. This sequence encodes CASSEKGRQGPVLAYTQYF.